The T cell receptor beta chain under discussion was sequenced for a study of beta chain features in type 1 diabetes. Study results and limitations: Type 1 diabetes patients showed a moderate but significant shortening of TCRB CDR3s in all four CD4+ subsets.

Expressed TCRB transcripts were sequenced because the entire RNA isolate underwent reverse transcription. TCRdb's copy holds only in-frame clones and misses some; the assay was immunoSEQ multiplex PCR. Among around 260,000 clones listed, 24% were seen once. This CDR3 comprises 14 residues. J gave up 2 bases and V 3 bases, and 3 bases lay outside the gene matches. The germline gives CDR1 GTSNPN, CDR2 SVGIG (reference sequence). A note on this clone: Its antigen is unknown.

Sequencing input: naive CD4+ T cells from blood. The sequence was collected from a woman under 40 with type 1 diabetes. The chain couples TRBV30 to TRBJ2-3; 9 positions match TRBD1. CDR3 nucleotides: TGTGCCTGGAGCGGGACAGGGAACACAGATACGCAGTATTTT. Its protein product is CAWSGTGNTDTQYF.